This T cell receptor (beta chain) was retrieved from a study of T cell responses to AZD1222 COVID-19 vaccine (dated by TCRdb to about 2021). Notes on the research overall: AZD1222 recipients whose second dose came at about 4 weeks and those whose second dose came at about 12 weeks were combined into one group, since spike-specific TCR depth and breadth did not differ between the two schedules. A total of over 230 trial participants underwent TCR sequencing, of whom roughly 210 had received two doses of AZD1222 and around 25 had received two doses of the MenACWY control vaccine. Enrollment into the trials was organized by age into subgroups of 18-55, 56-69 and 70-plus years, and those subgroups contained approximately 150, 30 and 60 TCR-sequenced participants, respectively. Study-level results and caveats: The whole spike protein was spanned by vaccine-associated CD4 TCRs, and dominant responses were seen in regions 160-218 and 743-854. Participants were mostly white British, with more females than males. The authors suggested clonal diversity may have been underestimated. Because no samples from the day 14 peak response were available, repertoires could be characterized only after the peak T cell response. The 56-69-year group was small, and its depth increase did not reach significance, likely because of low power. Conclusions about previously exposed vaccinees are limited because only five to seven AZD1222 recipients were SARS-CoV-2 seropositive at baseline. After two AZD1222 doses, spike-specific TCR breadth and depth were significantly higher than at day 0 and than in MenACWY recipients. Reportedly, close to half of the unique spike-specific TCRs recognized epitopes lying outside the regions that are mutated in the B.1.351 and B.1.1.7 variants.

Reading the label with the study, this specimen's time point is: baseline before first vaccination. Vaccinee samples were obtained from the UK trials COV001 and COV002, which included a single-blind randomized controlled phase 2/3 trial of AZD1222 (ChAdOx1 nCoV-19) in healthy adults. For TCRbeta chain sequencing, PBMC samples were collected from trial participants at day 0 and at day 28 after the second dose. About this clone: Its cognate antigen has yet to be identified. No much larger clone exists at a distance of one base, and base qualities are not known.

The CDR3 regions of human TCRbeta chains were analyzed by immunosequencing. In the source study's methods: TCRs in the repertoires were compared against a reference library of SARS-CoV-2-specific TCRs that had been generated with the MIRA antigen-specificity platform. Breadth was defined as the fraction of unique TCRs that were SARS-CoV-2-associated. Depth was defined as the fraction of total T cells that were SARS-CoV-2-associated. Using the MIRA data, each spike-specific TCR was mapped to the spike region that the TCR reacts to and placed in a CD4 or CD8 class. Log10-transformed breadth and depth values were compared by one-way ANOVA with Sidak's multiple comparisons tests. In its TCRdb copy, this immuneACCESS table keeps in-frame sequences only and misses some clones. Where compared with another copy, unresolved V genes explain less than half of these, and the others have no known cause. The DNA gave D and trimming, while V, J and clone size come from that table. This sample lists some 130,000 clones; roughly nine tenths were detected once. The ten biggest clones cover 6.9% of the sample.

The sequencing used peripheral blood, collected on day 0 of AZD1222 vaccination. This clonotype originated in an adult in good health.

The DNA sequence reads TGTGCCAGCAGCAAGACAGGGGAAGATAATTCACCCCTCCACTTT. The resulting protein is CASSKTGEDNSPLHF. The chain joins TRBV9 to TRBJ1-6; a stretch of 8 junction bases matches TRBD1. Unmatched junction bases come to 5, with V trimmed by 4 bases and J by 5 bases. The CDR3 runs 15 residues from the cysteine to the phenylalanine. Only the CDR3 portion is preserved as DNA: 45 bases, with reading frame beginning at the first base. CDR1 and CDR2 (SGDLS, YYNGEE) derive from the germline V gene.